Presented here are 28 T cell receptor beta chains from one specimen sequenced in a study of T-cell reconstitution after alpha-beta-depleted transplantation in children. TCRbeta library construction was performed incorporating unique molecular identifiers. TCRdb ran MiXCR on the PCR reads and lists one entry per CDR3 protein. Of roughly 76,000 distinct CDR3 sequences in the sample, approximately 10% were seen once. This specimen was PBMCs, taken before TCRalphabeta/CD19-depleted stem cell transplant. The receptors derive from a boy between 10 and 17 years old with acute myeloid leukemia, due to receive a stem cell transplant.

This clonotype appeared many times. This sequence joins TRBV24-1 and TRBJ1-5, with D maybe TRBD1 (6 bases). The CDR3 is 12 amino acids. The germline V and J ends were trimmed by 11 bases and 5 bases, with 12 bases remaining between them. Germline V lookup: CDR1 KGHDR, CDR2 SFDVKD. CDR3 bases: TGTGCCATCCCGGACAGTCATCAGCCCCAGCATTTT. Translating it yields CAIPDSHQPQHF.

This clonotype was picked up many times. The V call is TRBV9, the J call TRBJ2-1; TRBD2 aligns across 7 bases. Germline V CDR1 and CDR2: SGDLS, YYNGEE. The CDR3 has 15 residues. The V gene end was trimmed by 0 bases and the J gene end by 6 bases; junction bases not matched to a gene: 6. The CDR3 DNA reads TGTGCCAGCAGCGTAGGGGGAGGGCCTTTCAATGAGCAGTTCTTC. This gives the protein CASSVGGGPFNEQFF.

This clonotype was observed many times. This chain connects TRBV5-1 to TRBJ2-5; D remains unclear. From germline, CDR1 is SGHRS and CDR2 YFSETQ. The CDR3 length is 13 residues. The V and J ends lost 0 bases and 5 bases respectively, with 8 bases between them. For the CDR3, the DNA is TGCGCCAGCAGCTTGGGCAGCTGGGAGACCCAGTACTTC. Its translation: CASSLGSWETQYF.

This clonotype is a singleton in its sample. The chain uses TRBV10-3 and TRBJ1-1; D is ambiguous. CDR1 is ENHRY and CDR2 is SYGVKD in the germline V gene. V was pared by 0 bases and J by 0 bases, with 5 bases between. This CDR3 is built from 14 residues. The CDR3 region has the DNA TGTGCCATCAGTGAGTCGACTGTGAACACTGAAGCTTTCTTT. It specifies CAISESTVNTEAFF.

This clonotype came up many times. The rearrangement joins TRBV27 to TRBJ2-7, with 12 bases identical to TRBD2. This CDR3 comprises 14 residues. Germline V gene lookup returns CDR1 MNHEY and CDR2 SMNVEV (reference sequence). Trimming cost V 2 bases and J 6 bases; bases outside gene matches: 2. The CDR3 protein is CASSLRLAGAEQYF. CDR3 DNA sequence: TGTGCCAGCAGTTTAAGACTAGCGGGAGCCGAGCAGTACTTC.

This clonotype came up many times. The CDR3 reads CSARGPGLAGFYEQYF. The CDR3 DNA follows: TGCAGTGCTAGAGGTCCGGGACTAGCGGGATTCTACGAGCAGTACTTC. This sequence joins TRBV20-1 and TRBJ2-7, with TRBD2 matching over 13 bases. Germline-derived CDR1 and CDR2 are DFQATT and SNEGSKA (reference sequence). Trimming took 1 base from V and 3 from J; bases not matched to a gene: 6. The length of the CDR3 is 16 residues.

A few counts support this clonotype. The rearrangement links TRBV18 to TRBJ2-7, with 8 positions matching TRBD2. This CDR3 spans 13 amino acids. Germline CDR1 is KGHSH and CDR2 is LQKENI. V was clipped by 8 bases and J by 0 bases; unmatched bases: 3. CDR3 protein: CASRSGSSYEQYF. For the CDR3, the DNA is TGTGCCAGCCGGAGCGGGAGCTCCTACGAGCAGTACTTC.

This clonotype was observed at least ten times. The CDR3 is CASRAGEARTEAFF. In nucleotides, the CDR3 is TGTGCCAGCAGGGCCGGGGAGGCAAGAACTGAAGCTTTCTTT. The rearrangement joins TRBV12-3 or TRBV12-4 to TRBJ1-1; D not resolved. V was trimmed by 6 bases and J by 5 bases, leaving 16 bases between them. This CDR3 is 14 amino acids long.

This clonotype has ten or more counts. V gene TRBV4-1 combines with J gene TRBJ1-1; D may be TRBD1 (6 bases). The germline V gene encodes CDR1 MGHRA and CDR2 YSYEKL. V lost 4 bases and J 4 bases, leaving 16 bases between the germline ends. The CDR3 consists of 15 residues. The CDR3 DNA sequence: TGCGCCAGCAGCCCTAACAGGGACGGGGTCACTGAAGCTTTCTTT. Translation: CASSPNRDGVTEAFF.

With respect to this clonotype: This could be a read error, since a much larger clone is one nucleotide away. The CDR3 spells CASSYSMDETQYF. The CDR3 DNA is TGTGCCAGCAGTTACAGCATGGACGAGACCCAGTACTTC. This chain joins TRBV6-5 and TRBJ2-5; D ambiguous. The germline V gene encodes CDR1 MNHEY and CDR2 SVGAGI. V dropped 2 bases and J dropped 5 bases, with 9 bases sitting between them. The CDR3 sequence is 13 residues long.

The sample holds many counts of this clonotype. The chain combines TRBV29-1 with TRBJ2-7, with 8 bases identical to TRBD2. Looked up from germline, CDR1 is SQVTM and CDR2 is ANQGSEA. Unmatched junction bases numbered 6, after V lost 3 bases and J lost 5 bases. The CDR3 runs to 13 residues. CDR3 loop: CSVDFIAGNEQYF. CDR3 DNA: TGCAGCGTTGACTTCATAGCGGGAAACGAGCAGTACTTC.

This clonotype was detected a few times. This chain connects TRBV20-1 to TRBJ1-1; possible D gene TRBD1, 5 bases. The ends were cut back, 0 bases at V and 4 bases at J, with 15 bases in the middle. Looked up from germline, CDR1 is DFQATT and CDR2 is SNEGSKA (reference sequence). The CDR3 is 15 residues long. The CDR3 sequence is CSARDPRAGSTEAFF. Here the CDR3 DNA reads TGCAGTGCTAGAGATCCCAGGGCGGGGAGCACTGAAGCTTTCTTT.

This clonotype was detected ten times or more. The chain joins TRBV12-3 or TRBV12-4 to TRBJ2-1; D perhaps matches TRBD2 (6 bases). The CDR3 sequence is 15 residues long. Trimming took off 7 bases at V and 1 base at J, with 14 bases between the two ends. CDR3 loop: CASTVLRGSYNEQFF. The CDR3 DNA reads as TGTGCCAGCACTGTCCTACGGGGGTCCTACAATGAGCAGTTCTTC.

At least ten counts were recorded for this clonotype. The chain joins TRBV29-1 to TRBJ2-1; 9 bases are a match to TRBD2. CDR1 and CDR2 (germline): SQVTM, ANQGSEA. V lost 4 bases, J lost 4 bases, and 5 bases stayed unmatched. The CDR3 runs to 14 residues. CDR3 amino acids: CSVGGGRGYNEQFF. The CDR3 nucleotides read TGCAGCGTTGGAGGCGGGAGGGGTTACAATGAGCAGTTCTTC.

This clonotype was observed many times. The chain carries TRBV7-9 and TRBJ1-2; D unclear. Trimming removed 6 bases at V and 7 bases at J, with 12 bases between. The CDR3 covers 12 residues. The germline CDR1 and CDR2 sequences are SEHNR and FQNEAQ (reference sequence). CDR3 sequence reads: CASSVGPVGYTF. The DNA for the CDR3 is TGTGCCAGCAGTGTGGGCCCAGTTGGCTACACCTTC. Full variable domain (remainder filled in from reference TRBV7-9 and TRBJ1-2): DTGVSQNPRHKITKRGQNVTFRCDPISEHNRLYWYRQTLGQGPEFLTYFQNEAQLEKSRLLSDRFSAERPKGSFSTLEIQRTEQGDSAMYLCASSVGPVGYTFGSGTRLTVV.

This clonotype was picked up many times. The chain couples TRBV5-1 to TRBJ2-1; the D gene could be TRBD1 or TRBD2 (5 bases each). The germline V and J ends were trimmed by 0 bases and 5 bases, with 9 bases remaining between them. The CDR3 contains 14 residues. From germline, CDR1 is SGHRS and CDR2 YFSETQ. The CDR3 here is CASSLGGSNNEQFF. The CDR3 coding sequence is TGCGCCAGCAGCTTGGGGGGGAGTAACAATGAGCAGTTCTTC. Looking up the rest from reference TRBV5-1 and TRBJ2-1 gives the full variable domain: KAGVTQTPRYLIKTRGQQVTLSCSPISGHRSVSWYQQTPGQGLQFLFEYFSETQRNKGNFPGRFSGRQFSNSRSEMNVSTLELGDSALYLCASSLGGSNNEQFFGPGTRLTVL.

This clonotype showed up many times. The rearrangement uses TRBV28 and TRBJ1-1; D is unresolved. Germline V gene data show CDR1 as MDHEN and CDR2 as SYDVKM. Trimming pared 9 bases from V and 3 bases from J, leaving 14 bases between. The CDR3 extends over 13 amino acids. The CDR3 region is CASDSGAYTEAFF. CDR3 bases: TGTGCCAGTGATTCAGGAGCTTACACTGAAGCTTTCTTT.

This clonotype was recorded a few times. The CDR3 region is CASSPRGGVSNQPQHF. The CDR3 coding sequence is TGTGCCAGCTCACCCAGGGGCGGGGTAAGCAATCAGCCCCAGCATTTT. This chain connects TRBV18 to TRBJ1-5, with D perhaps TRBD1 (6 bases). Trimming took off 3 bases at V and 1 base at J, with 13 bases between the two ends. In germline, CDR1 is KGHSH, CDR2 LQKENI. The CDR3 covers 16 residues.

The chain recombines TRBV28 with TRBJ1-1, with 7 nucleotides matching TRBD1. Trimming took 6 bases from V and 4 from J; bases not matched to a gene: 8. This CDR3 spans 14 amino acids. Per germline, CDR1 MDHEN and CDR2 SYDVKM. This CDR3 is CASRTTGSVTEAFF. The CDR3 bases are TGTGCCAGCAGGACGACAGGGTCGGTCACTGAAGCTTTCTTT.

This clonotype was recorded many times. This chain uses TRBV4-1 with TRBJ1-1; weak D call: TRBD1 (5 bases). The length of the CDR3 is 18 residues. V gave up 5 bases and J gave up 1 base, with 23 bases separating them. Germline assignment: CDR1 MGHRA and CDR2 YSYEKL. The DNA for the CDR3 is TGCGCCAGCAGCTCAATATTAGACTGGGGCCCCGGGAACACTGAAGCTTTCTTT. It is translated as CASSSILDWGPGNTEAFF.

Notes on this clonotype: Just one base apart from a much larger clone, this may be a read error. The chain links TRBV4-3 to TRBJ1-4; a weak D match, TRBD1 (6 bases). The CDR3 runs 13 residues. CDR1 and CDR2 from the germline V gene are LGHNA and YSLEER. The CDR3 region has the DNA TGCGACAGCAGCCAAAACAGGGACGAAAAACTGTTTTTT. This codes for CDSSQNRDEKLFF.

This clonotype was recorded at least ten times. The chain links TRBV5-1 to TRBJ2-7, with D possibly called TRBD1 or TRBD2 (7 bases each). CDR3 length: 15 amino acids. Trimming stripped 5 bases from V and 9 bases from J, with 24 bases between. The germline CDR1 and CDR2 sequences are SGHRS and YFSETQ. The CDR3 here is CASRPGGQGDVMQYV. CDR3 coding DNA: TGCGCCAGCAGACCGGGGGGCCAGGGGGACGTAATGCAGTACGTC.

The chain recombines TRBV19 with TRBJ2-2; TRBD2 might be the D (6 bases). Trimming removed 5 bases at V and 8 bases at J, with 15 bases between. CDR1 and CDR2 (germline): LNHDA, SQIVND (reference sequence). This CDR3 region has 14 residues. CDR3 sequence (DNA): TGTGCCAGTAGTCTTCAGGGAGGAGTTGGGGAGCTGTTTTTT. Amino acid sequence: CASSLQGGVGELFF.

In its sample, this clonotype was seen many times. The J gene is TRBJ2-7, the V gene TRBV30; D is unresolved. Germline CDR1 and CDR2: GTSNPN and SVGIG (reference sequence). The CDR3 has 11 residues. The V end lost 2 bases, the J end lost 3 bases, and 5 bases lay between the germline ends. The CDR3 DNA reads TGTGCCTGGAGTTCAGGCTACGAGCAGTACTTC. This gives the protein CAWSSGYEQYF.

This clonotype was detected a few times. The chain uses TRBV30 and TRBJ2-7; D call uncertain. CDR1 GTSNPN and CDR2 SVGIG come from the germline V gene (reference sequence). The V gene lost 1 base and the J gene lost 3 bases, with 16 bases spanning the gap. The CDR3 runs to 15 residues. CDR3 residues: CAWSDPPQNDYEQYF. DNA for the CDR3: TGTGCCTGGAGTGACCCCCCCCAAAACGACTACGAGCAGTACTTC.

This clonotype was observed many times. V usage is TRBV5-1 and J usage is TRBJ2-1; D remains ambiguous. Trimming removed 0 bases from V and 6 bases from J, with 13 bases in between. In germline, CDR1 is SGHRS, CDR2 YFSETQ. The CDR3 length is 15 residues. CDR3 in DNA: TGCGCCAGCAGCTTGGCCGATGTCGACTCCAATGAGCAGTTCTTC. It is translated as CASSLADVDSNEQFF.

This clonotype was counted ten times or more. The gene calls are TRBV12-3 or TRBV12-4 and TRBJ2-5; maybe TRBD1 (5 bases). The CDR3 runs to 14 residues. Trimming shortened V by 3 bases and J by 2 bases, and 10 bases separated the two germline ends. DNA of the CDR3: TGTGCCAGCAGTTTGTTGACAGCTCAAGAGACCCAGTACTTC. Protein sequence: CASSLLTAQETQYF.

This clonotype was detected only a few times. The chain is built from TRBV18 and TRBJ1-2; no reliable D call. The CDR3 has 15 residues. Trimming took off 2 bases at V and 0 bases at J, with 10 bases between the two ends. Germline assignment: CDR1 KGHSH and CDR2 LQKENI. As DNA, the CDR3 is TGTGCCAGCTCACCAGGATCATTAGCTAACTATGGCTACACCTTC. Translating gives CASSPGSLANYGYTF.